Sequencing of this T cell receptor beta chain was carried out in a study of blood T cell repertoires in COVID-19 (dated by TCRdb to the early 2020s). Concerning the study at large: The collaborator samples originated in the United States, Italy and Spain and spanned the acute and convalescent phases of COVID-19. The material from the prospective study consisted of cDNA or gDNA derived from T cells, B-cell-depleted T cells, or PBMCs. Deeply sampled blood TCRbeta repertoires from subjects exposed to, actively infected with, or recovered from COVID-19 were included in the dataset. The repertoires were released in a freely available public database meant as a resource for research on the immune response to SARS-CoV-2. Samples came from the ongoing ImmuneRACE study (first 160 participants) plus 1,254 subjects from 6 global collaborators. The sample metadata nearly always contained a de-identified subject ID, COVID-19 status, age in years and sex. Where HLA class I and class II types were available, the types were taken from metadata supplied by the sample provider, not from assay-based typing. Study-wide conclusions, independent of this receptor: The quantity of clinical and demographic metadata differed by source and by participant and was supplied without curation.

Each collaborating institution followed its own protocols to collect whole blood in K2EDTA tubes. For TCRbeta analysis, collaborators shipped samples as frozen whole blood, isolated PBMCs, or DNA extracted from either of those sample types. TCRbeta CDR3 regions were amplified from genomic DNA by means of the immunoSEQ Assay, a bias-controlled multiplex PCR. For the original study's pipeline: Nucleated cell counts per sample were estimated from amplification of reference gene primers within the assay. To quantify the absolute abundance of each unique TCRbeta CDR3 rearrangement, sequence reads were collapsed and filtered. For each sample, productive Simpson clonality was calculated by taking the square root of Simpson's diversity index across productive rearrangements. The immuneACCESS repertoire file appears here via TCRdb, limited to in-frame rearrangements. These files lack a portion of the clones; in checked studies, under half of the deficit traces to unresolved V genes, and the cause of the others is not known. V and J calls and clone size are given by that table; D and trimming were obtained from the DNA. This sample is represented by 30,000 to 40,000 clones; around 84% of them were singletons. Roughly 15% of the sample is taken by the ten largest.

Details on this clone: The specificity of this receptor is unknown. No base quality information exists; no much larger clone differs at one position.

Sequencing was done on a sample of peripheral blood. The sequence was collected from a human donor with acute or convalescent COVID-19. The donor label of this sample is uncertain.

This receptor carries the CDR3 CASGDRTAEAFF. The DNA sequence is given as TGTGCCAGCGGGGACAGGACAGCCGAAGCTTTCTTT. The chain is assembled from TRBV6-5 and TRBJ1-1; TRBD1 aligns with 8 central bases. The CDR3 contains 12 residues, cysteine and phenylalanine counted. Kept here is only the CDR3 DNA, which spans 36 bases and is read in frame from base 1. The junction shows trimming of 8 bases on V and 8 bases on J, and the gene matches do not reach 7 bases of it. CDR1 and CDR2 are read off the germline V gene as MNHEY and SVGAGI.